These 28 T cell receptor beta chains came from one sample sequenced in a study of T-cell reconstitution after alpha-beta-depleted transplantation in children (TCRdb year 2016). To prepare the library, PCR was applied. Sequencing instrument: Illumina HiSeq 2500. TCR library preparation used molecular barcoding, with unique molecular identifiers applied to normalize quantification of the TCRbeta repertoire. TCRdb reanalyzed the raw reads on its own, using fastp at Q25 for trimming and MiXCR for clone calling, and kept in-frame beta chains. Rows merge per CDR3 protein into single entries with the most common DNA and genes. The sample data list a few hundred thousand distinct CDR3 sequences, and approximately 9.7% of these were observed just once. The ten largest clones add up to 5% to 6% of the sample. The material sequenced was PBMCs from the stem cell graft donor, taken from the stem cell graft. These receptors originate from a human donor who donated a stem cell graft to a child with SCID.

At least ten counts were recorded for this clonotype. The rearrangement links TRBV3-1 to TRBJ2-5, with 11 bases identical to TRBD1. Per germline, CDR1 LGHDT and CDR2 YNNKEL (reference sequence). The CDR3 is 14 amino acids. Unmatched junction bases numbered 0, after V lost 3 bases and J lost 3 bases. The CDR3, as DNA: TGTGCCAGCAGCCAGGGACAGGGGGAAGAGACCCAGTACTTC. Amino acid sequence: CASSQGQGEETQYF.

This clonotype was recorded at least ten times. This chain links TRBV28 with TRBJ1-5; D gene ambiguous. This CDR3 contains 16 residues. V was pared by 1 base and J by 6 bases, with 16 bases between. Looked up from germline, CDR1 is MDHEN and CDR2 is SYDVKM. The chain's CDR3 is CASSLSSDVMSQPQHF. The CDR3 DNA reads TGTGCCAGCAGTTTATCCAGCGACGTCATGAGTCAGCCCCAGCATTTT. The full variable domain, in which reference TRBV28 and TRBJ1-5 provide the parts outside the CDR3, is DVKVTQSSRYLVKRTGEKVFLECVQDMDHENMFWYRQDPGLGLRLIYFSYDVKMKEKGDIPEGYSVSREKKERFSLILESASTNQTSMYLCASSLSSDVMSQPQHFGDGTRLSIL.

Note on this clonotype: Possible read error: a much larger clone is one base away. The V call is TRBV4-1, the J call TRBJ2-4, with a tentative D call TRBD2 (5 bases). This CDR3 comprises 15 residues. The germline V gene encodes CDR1 MGHRA and CDR2 YSYEKL. The CDR3 nucleotides are TGCGCCAGCAGCCAAGTCGGTAGGCGGGTGAACATTCAGTGCTTC. This translates into CASSQVGRRVNIQCF.

As concerns this clonotype: Since a much larger clone is just one base distant, this may be a read error. The CDR3 nucleotides are TGTGCCACCAGTGATCCGACCGGCCACGGGGGAAAACTGTTTTTT. The encoded protein is CATSDPTGHGGKLFF. This chain uses TRBV24-1 with TRBJ1-4, with D possibly matching TRBD1 (5 bases). From germline, CDR1 is KGHDR and CDR2 SFDVKD. This CDR3 spans 15 amino acids. Trimming stripped 3 bases from V and 10 bases from J, with 17 bases between.

This clonotype was counted at least ten times. This chain uses TRBV5-1 with TRBJ1-2; D is possibly TRBD1 (5 bases). This CDR3 has 12 residues. The V and J ends lost 4 bases and 10 bases respectively, with 14 bases between them. Germline values: CDR1 SGHRS, CDR2 YFSETQ. The CDR3 is CASSPGDPTYTF. Here the CDR3 DNA reads TGCGCCAGCAGCCCGGGGGACCCCACCTACACCTTC.

This clonotype showed up many times. The V and J genes are TRBV5-1 and TRBJ1-3; the D is unclear. The V end was cut by 0 bases, the J end by 5 bases, with 15 bases between. The CDR3 is 16 residues long. Germline lookup yields CDR1 SGHRS and CDR2 YFSETQ. The CDR3 bases are TGCGCCAGCAGCTTGGATCCGGGTGACTATAGAAACACCATATATTTT. This gives the protein CASSLDPGDYRNTIYF.

This clonotype has a count of ten or more. The chain has TRBV20-1 and TRBJ2-1, with D possibly TRBD2 on 6 matching bases. Looked up from germline, CDR1 is DFQATT and CDR2 is SNEGSKA (reference sequence). The length of the CDR3 is 15 residues. Trimming left V 3 bases short and J 4 bases short, with 16 bases between. The CDR3 DNA reads TGCAGTGCTAGGTTCCGCCGGGGGAGGTACAATGAGCAGTTCTTC. Its protein is CSARFRRGRYNEQFF.

This clonotype was counted many times. The rearrangement joins TRBV5-1 to TRBJ2-3; 7 bases are shared with TRBD2. CDR3 length: 15 amino acids. J lost 1 base, V lost 1 base, and 3 bases had no gene match. Looked up from germline, CDR1 is SGHRS and CDR2 is YFSETQ. The DNA for the CDR3 is TGCGCCAGCAGCTTGCTAGCGGCAGGCACAGATACGCAGTATTTT. As protein: CASSLLAAGTDTQYF.

Ten or more counts support this clonotype. J is TRBJ2-3 and V is TRBV7-9; 7 nucleotides align to TRBD2. V dropped 2 bases and J dropped 4; count of bases not matched to a gene: 6. The germline CDR1 and CDR2 sequences are SEHNR and FQNEAQ (reference sequence). The CDR3 runs 15 residues. The CDR3 here is CASSLSGAGADTQYF. The DNA for the CDR3 is TGTGCCAGCAGCTTAAGCGGGGCGGGCGCAGATACGCAGTATTTT. Filled out from reference TRBV7-9 and TRBJ2-3, the complete variable domain reads DTGVSQNPRHKITKRGQNVTFRCDPISEHNRLYWYRQTLGQGPEFLTYFQNEAQLEKSRLLSDRFSAERPKGSFSTLEIQRTEQGDSAMYLCASSLSGAGADTQYFGPGTRLTVL.

The CDR3 spells CSARDPATGVGDEQFF. In DNA form, the CDR3 reads TGCAGTGCTAGAGATCCGGCGACAGGTGTTGGGGATGAGCAGTTCTTC. This rearrangement joins TRBV20-1 to TRBJ2-1; D possibly corresponds to TRBD1 (6 bases). The CDR3 is made up of 16 amino acids. Trimming pared 0 bases from V and 8 bases from J, leaving 20 bases between. CDR1 is DFQATT, CDR2 SNEGSKA, per germline (reference sequence).

This clonotype was picked up many times. The rearrangement uses TRBV18 and TRBJ2-1; 7 nucleotides align to TRBD2. Germline values: CDR1 KGHSH, CDR2 LQKENI. The CDR3 sequence is 14 residues long. Trimming at V came to 0 bases and at J to 6 bases, leaving 2 bases not matched to a gene. CDR3 sequence: CASSPPGGFNEQFF. CDR3 nucleotides: TGTGCCAGCTCACCACCCGGGGGGTTCAATGAGCAGTTCTTC.

The chain combines TRBV12-3 or TRBV12-4 with TRBJ2-3, with D perhaps assigned TRBD1 or TRBD2 (5 bases each). The germline V and J ends were trimmed by 8 bases and 2 bases, with 29 bases remaining between them. The CDR3 consists of 19 residues. Here the CDR3 reads CASSSPPGPHSAPTDTQYF. CDR3 DNA: TGTGCCAGCTCCTCCCCCCCGGGGCCTCATTCAGCCCCCACAGATACGCAGTATTTT.

This clonotype has ten or more counts. This chain uses TRBV12-3 or TRBV12-4 with TRBJ1-5; 7 positions match TRBD1. V was clipped by 7 bases and J by 7 bases; unmatched bases: 10. The CDR3 sequence is 14 residues long. CDR3 loop: CASTLDRARQPQHF. Written as DNA, the CDR3 is TGTGCCAGCACCCTTGACAGGGCTCGGCAGCCCCAGCATTTT.

This clonotype was counted at least ten times. V is TRBV5-1 and J is TRBJ2-2; D possibly corresponds to TRBD2 (6 bases). The V end was cut by 0 bases, the J end by 6 bases, with 9 bases between. The CDR3 loop spans 14 amino acids. Germline CDR1 SGHRS, CDR2 YFSETQ. The CDR3 loop reads CASSLGLEAGELFF. The CDR3 coding sequence is TGCGCCAGCAGCTTGGGACTAGAGGCCGGGGAGCTGTTTTTT.

Ten or more counts support this clonotype. V is TRBV29-1 and J is TRBJ1-1; unclear D gene. Trimming took 4 bases from V and 2 from J, leaving 5 bases between them. Germline-derived CDR1 and CDR2 are SQVTM and ANQGSEA. The CDR3 spans 11 residues. This CDR3 is CSVASNTEAFF. In DNA form, the CDR3 reads TGCAGCGTTGCCAGTAACACTGAAGCTTTCTTT.

This clonotype was seen at least ten times. The gene calls are TRBV12-3 or TRBV12-4 and TRBJ2-3; the D gene is possibly TRBD1 (5 bases). The CDR3 length is 16 residues. The germline V and J ends were trimmed by 2 bases and 4 bases, with 16 bases remaining between them. The CDR3 spells CASSLPRVTASDTQYF. The CDR3 DNA follows: TGTGCCAGCAGTTTACCCCGAGTGACAGCTTCAGATACGCAGTATTTT.

In its sample, this clonotype was seen many times. V and J are TRBV7-2 and TRBJ2-1; 8 bases line up with TRBD1. Germline V gene data show CDR1 as SGHTA and CDR2 as FQGNSA. V shed 5 bases, J shed 4 bases, and the junction held 7 bases outside the gene matches. The CDR3 extends over 15 amino acids. The CDR3 bases are TGTGCCAGCAGCCATGGGGACAGGCTTTACAATGAGCAGTTCTTC. It codes for CASSHGDRLYNEQFF.

In the case of this clonotype: At one of its ends the junction is not consistent with the germline gene, which may arise from a read error. The CDR3 is CTISPGTSGGRYSYEQYF. The CDR3 bases are TGTACCATCAGTCCCGGGACTAGCGGGGGCCGCTACTCCTACGAGCAGTACTTC. This chain links TRBV10-3 with TRBJ2-7, with TRBD2 matching 14 bases. CDR1 is ENHRY and CDR2 is SYGVKD in the germline V gene. The CDR3 consists of 18 residues.

CDR3 loop: CATCDRAGDTQYF. The CDR3 DNA follows: TGTGCCACCTGCGACAGGGCAGGGGATACGCAGTATTTT. The V and J genes are TRBV19 and TRBJ2-3; 7 bases match TRBD1. With 10 bases clipped from V and 6 bases from J, the junction kept 10 bases outside the gene matches. This CDR3 is built from 13 residues. In germline, CDR1 is LNHDA, CDR2 SQIVND (reference sequence).

This clonotype has a count of ten or more. As DNA, the CDR3 is TGTGCCAGCAGTTACGGATCCAAAAACATTCAGTACTTC. Amino acid sequence: CASSYGSKNIQYF. The chain joins TRBV6-2 or TRBV6-3 to TRBJ2-4; D is undetermined. This CDR3 region has 13 residues. The V and J ends lost 2 bases and 2 bases respectively, with 4 bases between them. Germline loops: CDR1 MNHEY, CDR2 SVGEGT.

There are many counts of this clonotype. The chain joins TRBV7-3 to TRBJ1-1; D is unresolved. V was clipped by 6 bases and J by 1 base, with 12 bases between them. This CDR3 has 14 residues. In germline, CDR1 is SGHTA, CDR2 FQGTGA. The chain's CDR3 is CASRTSTQNTEAFF. CDR3 bases: TGTGCCAGCAGAACAAGCACTCAGAACACTGAAGCTTTCTTT.

The table lists this clonotype with many counts. V gene TRBV4-1 combines with J gene TRBJ2-1, with 8 bases lining up with TRBD1. This CDR3 has 15 amino acids. CDR1 and CDR2 from the germline V gene are MGHRA and YSYEKL. The trim removed 1 base at V and 5 bases at J, leaving 4 bases unmatched. The CDR3 loop reads CASSQGGQEHNEQFF. CDR3 coding DNA: TGCGCCAGCAGCCAAGGGGGACAGGAACACAATGAGCAGTTCTTC.

This clonotype was counted many times. The CDR3 coding sequence is TGCGCCAGCAGCTTGGTGGGAGGGCCTGTAGAGCAGTTCTTC. Translation gives CASSLVGGPVEQFF. V gene TRBV5-1 combines with J gene TRBJ2-1; TRBD2 matches at 7 bases. J gave up 10 bases and V 0 bases, and 7 bases lay outside the gene matches. This CDR3 has 14 amino acids. Per germline, CDR1 SGHRS and CDR2 YFSETQ.

This clonotype appeared many times. The chain has TRBV2 and TRBJ2-6, with unresolved D. Trimming cost V 5 bases and J 1 base, with 6 bases left between them. From germline, CDR1 is SNHLY and CDR2 FYNNEI. The CDR3 length is 14 residues. CDR3 residues: CASSIDSGANVLTF. The CDR3 nucleotides read TGTGCCAGCAGTATAGATTCTGGGGCCAACGTCCTGACTTTC. Full variable domain (missing parts from reference TRBV2 and TRBJ2-6): EPEVTQTPSHQVTQMGQEVILRCVPISNHLYFYWYRQILGQKVEFLVSFYNNEISEKSEIFDDQFSVERPDGSNFTLKIRSTKLEDSAMYFCASSIDSGANVLTFGAGSRLTVL.

This clonotype was detected ten times or more. This chain connects TRBV5-1 to TRBJ1-6, with D perhaps TRBD1 (5 bases). The CDR3 has 17 residues. Trimming shortened V by 0 bases and J by 7 bases, and 17 bases separated the two germline ends. Germline V gives CDR1 SGHRS, CDR2 YFSETQ. CDR3 coding DNA: TGCGCCAGCAGCTTGGAGGGAGATAGGGGAAGGAATTCACCCCTCCACTTT. Amino acid sequence: CASSLEGDRGRNSPLHF.

Ten or more counts support this clonotype. The chain uses TRBV7-9 and TRBJ2-7, with D hard to call. This CDR3 spans 12 amino acids. The germline V and J ends were trimmed by 2 bases and 0 bases, with 2 bases remaining between them. The germline V gene has CDR1 SEHNR and CDR2 FQNEAQ (reference sequence). The CDR3 coding sequence is TGTGCCAGCAGCTTAACCTCCTACGAGCAGTACTTC. Its translation is CASSLTSYEQYF.

This clonotype was detected ten times or more. The chain couples TRBV27 to TRBJ2-2; 7 bases fit TRBD1. This CDR3 has 15 amino acids. From germline, CDR1 is MNHEY and CDR2 SMNVEV (reference sequence). Trimming removed 7 bases from V and 4 bases from J; junction bases left unmatched: 9. CDR3 sequence: CASKEGGTTTGELFF. The DNA of the CDR3 is TGTGCCAGCAAGGAAGGGGGCACTACCACCGGGGAGCTGTTTTTT.

This clonotype was observed many times. CDR3 coding DNA: TGTGCCAGCAGTGAATCCCATCGGGCCACTAGCAGCTACGAGCAGTACTTC. This codes for CASSESHRATSSYEQYF. The rearrangement uses TRBV2 and TRBJ2-7; a weak D match, TRBD2 (6 bases). The germline V gene encodes CDR1 SNHLY and CDR2 FYNNEI. The CDR3 has 17 residues. V was pared by 2 bases and J by 3 bases, with 20 bases between.